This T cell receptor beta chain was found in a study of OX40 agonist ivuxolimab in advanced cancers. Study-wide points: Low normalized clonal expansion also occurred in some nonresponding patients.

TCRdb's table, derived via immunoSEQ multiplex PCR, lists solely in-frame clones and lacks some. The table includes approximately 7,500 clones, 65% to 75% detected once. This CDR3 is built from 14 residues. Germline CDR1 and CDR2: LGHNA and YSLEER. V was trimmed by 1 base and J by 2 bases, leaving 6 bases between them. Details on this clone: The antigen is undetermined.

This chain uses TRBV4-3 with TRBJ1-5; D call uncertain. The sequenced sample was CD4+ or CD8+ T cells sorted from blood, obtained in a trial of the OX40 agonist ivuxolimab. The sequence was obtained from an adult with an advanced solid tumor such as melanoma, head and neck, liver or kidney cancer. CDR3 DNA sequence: TGCGCCAGCAGCCAAGTGATGGGCAATCAGCCCCAGCATTTT. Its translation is CASSQVMGNQPQHF.